This T cell receptor (beta chain) was observed in a study of blood T cell repertoires in COVID-19. The protocol was immunoSEQ multiplex PCR, while the TCRdb copy is restricted to in-frame clones and leaves out a portion. Among roughly 25,000 clones listed, around 91% were seen once. CDR1 is SGHDT and CDR2 is YYEEEE in the germline V gene. The CDR3 contains 14 residues. V was cut by 1 base and J by 6 bases, with 11 bases left in between. The sequencing sample was made of peripheral blood. The gene calls are TRBV5-6 and TRBJ1-5; no reliable D call. The origin of this receptor is a man in his 70s with acute or convalescent COVID-19. The chain's CDR3 is CASSLKGGGQPQHF. CDR3 DNA sequence: TGTGCCAGCAGCTTGAAGGGAGGAGGTCAGCCCCAGCATTTT. Using reference TRBV5-6 and TRBJ1-5 for the parts outside the CDR3, the full variable domain is DAGVTQSPTHLIKTRGQQVTLRCSPKSGHDTVSWYQQALGQGPQFIFQYYEEEERQRGNFPDRFSGHQFPNYSSELNVNALLLGDSALYLCASSLKGGGQPQHFGDGTRLSIL.